This T cell receptor beta chain was captured by sequencing in a study of T cell responses to AZD1222 COVID-19 vaccine. Clones were read by immunoSEQ multiplex PCR, and TCRdb kept only the in-frame ones, dropping some. The table has approximately 200,000 clones, around nine tenths seen once. The germline CDR1 and CDR2 sequences are MGHDK and SYGVNS. The CDR3 length is 15 residues. The ends were cut back, 6 bases at V and 1 base at J, with 13 bases in the middle. The rearrangement joins TRBV25-1 to TRBJ1-3; D is perhaps TRBD1 (6 bases). This clonotype was obtained from an adult in good health. Here the sequenced sample was peripheral blood, taken on day 0 of AZD1222 vaccination. In nucleotides, the CDR3 is TGTGCCAGCAGGGCAGGGGTTGTGTCTGGAAACACCATATATTTT. Translation: CASRAGVVSGNTIYF. Using reference TRBV25-1 and TRBJ1-3 for the parts outside the CDR3, the full variable domain is EADIYQTPRYLVIGTGKKITLECSQTMGHDKMYWYQQDPGMELHLIHYSYGVNSTEKGDLSSESTVSRIRTEHFPLTLESARPSHTSQYLCASRAGVVSGNTIYFGEGSWLTVV.